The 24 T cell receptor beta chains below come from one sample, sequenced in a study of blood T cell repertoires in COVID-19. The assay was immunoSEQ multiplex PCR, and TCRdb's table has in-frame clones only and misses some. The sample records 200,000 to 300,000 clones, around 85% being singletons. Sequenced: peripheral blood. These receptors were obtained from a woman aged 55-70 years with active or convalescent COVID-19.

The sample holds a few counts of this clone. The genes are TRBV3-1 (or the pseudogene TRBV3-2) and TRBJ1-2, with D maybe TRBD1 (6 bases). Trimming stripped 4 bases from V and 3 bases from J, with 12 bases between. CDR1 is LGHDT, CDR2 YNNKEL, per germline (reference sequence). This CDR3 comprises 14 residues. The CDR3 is CASSLGTPDYGYTF. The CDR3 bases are TGTGCCAGCAGCCTCGGGACACCGGACTATGGCTACACCTTC.

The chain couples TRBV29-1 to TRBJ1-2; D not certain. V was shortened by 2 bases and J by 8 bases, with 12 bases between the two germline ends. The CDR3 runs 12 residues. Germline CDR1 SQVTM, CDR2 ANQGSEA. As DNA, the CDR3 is TGCAGCGTTGAACTTGGCCCCTTGGGCTACACCTTC. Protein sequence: CSVELGPLGYTF.

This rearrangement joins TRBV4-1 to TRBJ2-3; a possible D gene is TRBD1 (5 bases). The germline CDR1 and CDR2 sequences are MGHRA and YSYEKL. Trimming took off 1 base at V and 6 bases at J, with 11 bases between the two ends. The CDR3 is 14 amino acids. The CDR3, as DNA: TGCGCCAGCAGCCAAGGCCCAGGGCCGGATACGCAGTATTTT. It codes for CASSQGPGPDTQYF.

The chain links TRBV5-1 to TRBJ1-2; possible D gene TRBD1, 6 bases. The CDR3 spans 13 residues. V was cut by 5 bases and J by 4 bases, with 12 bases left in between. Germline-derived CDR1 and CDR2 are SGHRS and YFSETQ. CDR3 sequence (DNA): TGCGCCAGCAGGCCGGAGACAGGCTATGGCTACACCTTC. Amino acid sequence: CASRPETGYGYTF.

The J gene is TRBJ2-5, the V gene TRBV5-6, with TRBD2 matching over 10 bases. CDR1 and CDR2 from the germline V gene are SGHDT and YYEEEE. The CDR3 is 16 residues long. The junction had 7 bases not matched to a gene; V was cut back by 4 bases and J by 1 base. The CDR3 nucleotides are TGTGCCAGCAGCCAACTCATAGCGGGAGGCCAAGAGACCCAGTACTTC. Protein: CASSQLIAGGQETQYF.

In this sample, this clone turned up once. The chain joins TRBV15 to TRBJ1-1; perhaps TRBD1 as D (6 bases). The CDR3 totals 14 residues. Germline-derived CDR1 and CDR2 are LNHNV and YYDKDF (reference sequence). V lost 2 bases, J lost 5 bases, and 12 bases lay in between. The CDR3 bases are TGTGCCACCAGCAGAAACAGGGAGGGTACTGAAGCTTTCTTT. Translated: CATSRNREGTEAFF.

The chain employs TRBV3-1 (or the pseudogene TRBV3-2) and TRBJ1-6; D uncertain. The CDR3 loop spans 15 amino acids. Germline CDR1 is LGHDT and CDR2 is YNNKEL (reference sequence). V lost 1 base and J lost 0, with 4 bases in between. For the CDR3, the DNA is TGTGCCAGCAGCCAAGCCAGCTCCTATAATTCACCCCTCCACTTT. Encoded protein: CASSQASSYNSPLHF.

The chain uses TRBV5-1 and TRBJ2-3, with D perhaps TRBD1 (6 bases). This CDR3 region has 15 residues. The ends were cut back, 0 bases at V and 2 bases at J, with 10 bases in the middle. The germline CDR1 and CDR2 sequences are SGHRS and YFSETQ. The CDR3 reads CASSLEGVYTDTQYF. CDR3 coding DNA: TGCGCCAGCAGCTTGGAGGGGGTGTACACAGATACGCAGTATTTT.

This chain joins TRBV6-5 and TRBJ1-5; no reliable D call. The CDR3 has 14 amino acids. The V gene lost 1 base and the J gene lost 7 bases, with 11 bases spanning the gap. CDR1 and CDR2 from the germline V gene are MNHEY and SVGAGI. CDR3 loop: CASSYLPGMQPQHF. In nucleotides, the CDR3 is TGTGCCAGCAGTTACTTACCCGGGATGCAGCCCCAGCATTTT.

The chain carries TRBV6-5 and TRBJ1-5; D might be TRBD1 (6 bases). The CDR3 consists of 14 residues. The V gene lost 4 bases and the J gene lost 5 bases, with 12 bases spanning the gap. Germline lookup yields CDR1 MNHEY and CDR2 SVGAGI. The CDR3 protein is CASSSRDMYQPQHF. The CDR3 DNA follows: TGTGCCAGCAGTTCCAGGGACATGTATCAGCCCCAGCATTTT.

Written as DNA, the CDR3 is TGTGCCAGCAGTTACGAGGCGGGGGGCCTACAAGAGACCCAGTACTTC. It yields the protein CASSYEAGGLQETQYF. V usage is TRBV6-6 and J usage is TRBJ2-5; 8 bases align to TRBD2. Germline CDR1 and CDR2: MNHNY and SVGAGI (reference sequence). This CDR3 contains 16 residues. Germline trimming cut 2 bases from V and 2 bases from J; bases unmatched to any gene: 7.

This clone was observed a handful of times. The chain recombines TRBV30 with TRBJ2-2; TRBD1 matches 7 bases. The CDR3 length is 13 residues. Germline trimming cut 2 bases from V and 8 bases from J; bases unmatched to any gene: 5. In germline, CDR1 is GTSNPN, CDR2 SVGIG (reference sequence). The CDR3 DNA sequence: TGTGCCTGGAGTCCAAGACAGGGAGGGGAGCTGTTTTTT. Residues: CAWSPRQGGELFF.

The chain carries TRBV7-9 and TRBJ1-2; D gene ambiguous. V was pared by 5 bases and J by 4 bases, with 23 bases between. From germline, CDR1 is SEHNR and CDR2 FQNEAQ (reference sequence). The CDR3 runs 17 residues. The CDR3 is CASSLLTNSPHSYGYTF. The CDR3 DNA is TGTGCCAGCAGCCTACTGACGAACAGCCCACATTCCTATGGCTACACCTTC.

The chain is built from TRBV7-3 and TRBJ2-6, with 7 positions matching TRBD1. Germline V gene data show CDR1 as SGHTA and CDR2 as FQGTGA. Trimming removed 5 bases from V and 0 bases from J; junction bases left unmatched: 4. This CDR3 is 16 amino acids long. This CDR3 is CASSHDRVSGANVLTF. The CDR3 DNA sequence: TGTGCCAGCAGCCATGACAGGGTCTCTGGGGCCAACGTCCTGACTTTC.

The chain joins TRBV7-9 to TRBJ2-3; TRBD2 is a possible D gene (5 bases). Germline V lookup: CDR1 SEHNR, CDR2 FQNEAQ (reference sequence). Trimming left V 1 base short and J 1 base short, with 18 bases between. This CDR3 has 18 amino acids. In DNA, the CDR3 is TGTGCCAGCAGCTTAGAAAGGTGGCCAAGGACTGGCACAGATACGCAGTATTTT. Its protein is CASSLERWPRTGTDTQYF.

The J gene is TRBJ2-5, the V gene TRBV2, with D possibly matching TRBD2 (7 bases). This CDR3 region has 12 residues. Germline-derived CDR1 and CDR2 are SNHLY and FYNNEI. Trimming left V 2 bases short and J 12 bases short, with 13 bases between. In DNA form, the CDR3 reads TGTGCCAGCAGTGAATCATGGGGGGGCGAGTACTTC. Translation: CASSESWGGEYF.

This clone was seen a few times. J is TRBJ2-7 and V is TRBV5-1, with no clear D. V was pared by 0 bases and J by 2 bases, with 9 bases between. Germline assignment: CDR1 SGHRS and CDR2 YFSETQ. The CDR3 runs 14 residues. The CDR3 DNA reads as TGCGCCAGCAGCTTGGATGGAGAAGCCTACGAGCAGTACTTC. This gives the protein CASSLDGEAYEQYF. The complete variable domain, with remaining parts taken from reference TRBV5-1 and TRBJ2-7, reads KAGVTQTPRYLIKTRGQQVTLSCSPISGHRSVSWYQQTPGQGLQFLFEYFSETQRNKGNFPGRFSGRQFSNSRSEMNVSTLELGDSALYLCASSLDGEAYEQYFGPGTRLTVT.

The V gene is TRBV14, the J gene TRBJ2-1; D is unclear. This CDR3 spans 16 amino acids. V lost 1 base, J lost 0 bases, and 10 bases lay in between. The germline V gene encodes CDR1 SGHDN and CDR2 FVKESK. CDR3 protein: CASSQVQASSYNEQFF. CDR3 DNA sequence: TGTGCCAGCAGCCAAGTTCAAGCGAGCTCCTACAATGAGCAGTTCTTC.

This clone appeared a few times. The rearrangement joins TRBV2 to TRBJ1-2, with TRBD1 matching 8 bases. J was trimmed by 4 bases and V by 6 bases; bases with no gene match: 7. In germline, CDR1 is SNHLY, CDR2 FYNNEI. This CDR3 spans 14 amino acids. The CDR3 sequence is CASSGQGGFYGYTF. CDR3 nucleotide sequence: TGTGCCAGCAGCGGACAGGGCGGCTTCTATGGCTACACCTTC.

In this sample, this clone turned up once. DNA for the CDR3: TGTGCCAGCAGCTCCGAGGGGACAGGGGTAATGGTAGAGAAGTTCTTC. The encoded protein is CASSSEGTGVMVEKFF. The chain has TRBV5-8 and TRBJ2-1, with TRBD1 matching 10 bases. Germline V gene sequence: CDR1 SGHTS, CDR2 YDEGEE. With V trimmed by 3 bases and J by 14 bases, 17 bases remained unmatched. This CDR3 spans 16 amino acids.

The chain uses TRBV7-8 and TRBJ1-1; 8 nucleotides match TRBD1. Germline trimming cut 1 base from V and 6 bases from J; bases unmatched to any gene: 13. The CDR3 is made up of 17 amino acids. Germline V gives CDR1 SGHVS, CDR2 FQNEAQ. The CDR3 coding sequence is TGTGCCAGCAGCTTAGTCCCCAGGGGGCGATTGGTCTCTGAAGCTTTCTTT. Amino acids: CASSLVPRGRLVSEAFF.

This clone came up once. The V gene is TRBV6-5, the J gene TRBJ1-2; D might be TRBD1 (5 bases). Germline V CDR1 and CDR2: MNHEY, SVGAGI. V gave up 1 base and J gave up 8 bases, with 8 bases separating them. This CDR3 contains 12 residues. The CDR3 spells CASSYLGEGYTF. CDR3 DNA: TGTGCCAGCAGTTACTTAGGGGAAGGCTACACCTTC.

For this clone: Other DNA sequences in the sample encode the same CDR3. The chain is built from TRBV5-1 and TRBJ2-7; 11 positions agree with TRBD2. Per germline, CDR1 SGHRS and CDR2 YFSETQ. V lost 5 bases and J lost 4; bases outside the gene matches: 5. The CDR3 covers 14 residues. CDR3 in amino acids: CASRGGTSGYEQYF. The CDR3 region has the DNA TGCGCCAGCAGGGGCGGGACTAGCGGATACGAGCAGTACTTC.

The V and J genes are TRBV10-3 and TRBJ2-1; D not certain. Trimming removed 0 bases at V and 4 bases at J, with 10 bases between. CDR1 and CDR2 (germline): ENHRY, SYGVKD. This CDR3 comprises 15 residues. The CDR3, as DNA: TGTGCCATCAGTGAGTCTGGAACAGAATACAATGAGCAGTTCTTC. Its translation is CAISESGTEYNEQFF.